The clone carrying this TCR beta chain was seen more than once but under ten times. Its antigen is currently unknown. This sample is drawn from a study of cytomegalovirus exposure and HLA in healthy donors. Study as a whole: Of several hundred genotyped donors, about 80% grouped in the Caucasian-associated ancestry cluster. Points from the study as a whole: Sequencing depth across donors, presence/absence analyses assumed, was roughly uniform. A previous analysis found most TCR beta V segments productive roughly 87% or roughly 30% of the time.

Germline lookup yields CDR1 SNHLY and CDR2 FYNNEI. V was clipped by 4 bases and J by 1 base, with 7 bases between them. The CDR3 has 13 amino acids. Unrecorded immune exposure was likely among donors, who were nominally healthy when sampled. In the PCR, 60 Vbeta and 13 Jbeta primers were used. Clones were sequenced by immunoSEQ multiplex PCR, and TCRdb holds only the in-frame ones, with some missing. The sample records over 150,000 clones, 87% being singletons. The chain carries TRBV2 and TRBJ1-1, with D uncertain. The sequenced sample was PBMCs. The clonotype originates from a woman aged 30 to 39 in good health and CMV-seronegative. Here the CDR3 DNA reads TGTGCCAGCAGTGTCCTGTCGAACACTGAAGCTTTCTTT. Amino acid sequence: CASSVLSNTEAFF.